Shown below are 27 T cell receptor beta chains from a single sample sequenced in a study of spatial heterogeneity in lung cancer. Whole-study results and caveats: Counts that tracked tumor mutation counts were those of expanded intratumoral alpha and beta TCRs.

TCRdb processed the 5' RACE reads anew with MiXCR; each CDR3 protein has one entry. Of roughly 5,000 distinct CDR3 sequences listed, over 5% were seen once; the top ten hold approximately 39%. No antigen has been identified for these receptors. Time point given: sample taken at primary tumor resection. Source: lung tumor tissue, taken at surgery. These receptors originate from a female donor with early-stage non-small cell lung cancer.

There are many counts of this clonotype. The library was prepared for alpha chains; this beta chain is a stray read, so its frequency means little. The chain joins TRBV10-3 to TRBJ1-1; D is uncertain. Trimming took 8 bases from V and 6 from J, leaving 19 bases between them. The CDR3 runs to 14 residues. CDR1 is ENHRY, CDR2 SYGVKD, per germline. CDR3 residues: CAIRAGNPDAEAFF. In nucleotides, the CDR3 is TGTGCCATCCGAGCGGGGAACCCGGACGCTGAAGCTTTCTTT.

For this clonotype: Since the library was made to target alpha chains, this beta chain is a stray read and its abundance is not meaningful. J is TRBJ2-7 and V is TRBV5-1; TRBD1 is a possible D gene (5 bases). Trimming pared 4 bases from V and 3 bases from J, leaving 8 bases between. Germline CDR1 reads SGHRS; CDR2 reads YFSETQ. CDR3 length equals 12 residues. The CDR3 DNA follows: TGCGCCAGCAGCGCTGACAGCTACGAGCAGTACTTC. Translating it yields CASSADSYEQYF.

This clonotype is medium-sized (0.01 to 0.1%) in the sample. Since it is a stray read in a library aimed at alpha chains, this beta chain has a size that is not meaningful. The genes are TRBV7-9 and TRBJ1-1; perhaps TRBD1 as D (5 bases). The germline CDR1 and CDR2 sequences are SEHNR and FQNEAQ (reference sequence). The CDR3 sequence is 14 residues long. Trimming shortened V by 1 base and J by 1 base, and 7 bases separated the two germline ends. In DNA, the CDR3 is TGTGCCAGCAGCTTAGGGACACCGAACACTGAAGCTTTCTTT. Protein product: CASSLGTPNTEAFF.

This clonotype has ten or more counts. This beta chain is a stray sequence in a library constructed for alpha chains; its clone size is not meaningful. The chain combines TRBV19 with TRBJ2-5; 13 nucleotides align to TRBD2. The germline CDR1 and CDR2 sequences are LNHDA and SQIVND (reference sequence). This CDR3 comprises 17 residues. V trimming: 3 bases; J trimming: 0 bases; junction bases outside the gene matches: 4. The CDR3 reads CASSIRLAGGYQETQYF. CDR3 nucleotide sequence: TGTGCCAGTAGTATCCGACTAGCGGGAGGCTACCAAGAGACCCAGTACTTC.

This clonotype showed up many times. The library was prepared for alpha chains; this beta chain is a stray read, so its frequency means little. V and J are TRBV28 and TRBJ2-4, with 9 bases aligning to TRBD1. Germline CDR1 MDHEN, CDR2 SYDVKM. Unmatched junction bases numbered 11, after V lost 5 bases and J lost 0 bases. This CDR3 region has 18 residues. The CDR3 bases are TGTGCCAGCAGTCCCCCGGGACAGGGACCTTTAGCCAAAAACATTCAGTACTTC. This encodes CASSPPGQGPLAKNIQYF.

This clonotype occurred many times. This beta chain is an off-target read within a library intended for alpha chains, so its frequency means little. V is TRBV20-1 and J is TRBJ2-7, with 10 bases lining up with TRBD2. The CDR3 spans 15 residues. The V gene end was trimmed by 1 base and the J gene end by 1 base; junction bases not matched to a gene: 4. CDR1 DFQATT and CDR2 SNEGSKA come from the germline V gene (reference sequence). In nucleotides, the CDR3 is TGCAGTGCTAGAGCCCCTAGCGGGAGTTCCTACGAGCAGTACTTC. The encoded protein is CSARAPSGSSYEQYF.

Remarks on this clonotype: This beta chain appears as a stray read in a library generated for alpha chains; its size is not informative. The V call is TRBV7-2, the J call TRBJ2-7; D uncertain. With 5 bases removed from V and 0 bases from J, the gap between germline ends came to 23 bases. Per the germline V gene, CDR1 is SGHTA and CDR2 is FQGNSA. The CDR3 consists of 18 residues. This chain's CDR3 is CASSPPLHWRSSSYEQYF. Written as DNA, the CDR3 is TGTGCCAGCAGCCCCCCCCTTCATTGGCGATCAAGCTCCTACGAGCAGTACTTC.

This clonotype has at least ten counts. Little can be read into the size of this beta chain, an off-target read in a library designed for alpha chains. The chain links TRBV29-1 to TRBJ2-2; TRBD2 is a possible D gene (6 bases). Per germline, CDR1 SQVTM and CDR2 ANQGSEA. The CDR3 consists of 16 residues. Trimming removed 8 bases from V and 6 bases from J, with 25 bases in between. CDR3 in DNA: TGCAGCCGAACCGACTCGACTAGTCAAGGCGCCGGGGAGCTGTTTTTT. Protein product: CSRTDSTSQGAGELFF.

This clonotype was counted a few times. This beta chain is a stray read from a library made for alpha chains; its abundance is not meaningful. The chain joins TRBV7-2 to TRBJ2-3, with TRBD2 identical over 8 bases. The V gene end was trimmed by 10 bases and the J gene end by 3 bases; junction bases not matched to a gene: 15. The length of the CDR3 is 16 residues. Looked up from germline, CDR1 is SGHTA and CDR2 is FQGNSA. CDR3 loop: CATPRSGSSSTDTQYF. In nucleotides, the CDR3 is TGTGCCACCCCTAGGAGCGGGAGTTCTTCGACAGATACGCAGTATTTT.

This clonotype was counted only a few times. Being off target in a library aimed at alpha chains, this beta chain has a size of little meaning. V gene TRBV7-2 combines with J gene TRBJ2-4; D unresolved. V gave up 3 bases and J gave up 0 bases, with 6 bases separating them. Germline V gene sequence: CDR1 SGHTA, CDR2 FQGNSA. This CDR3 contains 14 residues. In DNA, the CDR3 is TGTGCCAGCAGCTTGCGGTTAGCCAAAAACATTCAGTACTTC. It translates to CASSLRLAKNIQYF.

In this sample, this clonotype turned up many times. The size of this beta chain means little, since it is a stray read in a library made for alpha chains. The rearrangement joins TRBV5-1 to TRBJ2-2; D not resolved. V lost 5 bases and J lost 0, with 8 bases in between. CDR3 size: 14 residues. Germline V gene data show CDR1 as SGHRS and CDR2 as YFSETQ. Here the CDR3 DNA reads TGCGCCAGCAGTGACCCCCCGAACACCGGGGAGCTGTTTTTT. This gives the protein CASSDPPNTGELFF.

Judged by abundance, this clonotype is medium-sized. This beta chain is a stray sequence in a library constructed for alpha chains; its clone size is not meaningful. The chain's CDR3 is CASSWGQGFGINTGELFF. The CDR3 coding sequence is TGTGCCAGCAGCTGGGGACAGGGGTTTGGTATAAACACCGGGGAGCTGTTTTTT. The chain is built from TRBV5-5 and TRBJ2-2, with 10 bases that match TRBD1. This CDR3 is built from 18 residues. In germline, CDR1 is SGHKS, CDR2 YYEKEE (reference sequence). Trimming at V came to 3 bases and at J to 2 bases, leaving 10 bases not matched to a gene.

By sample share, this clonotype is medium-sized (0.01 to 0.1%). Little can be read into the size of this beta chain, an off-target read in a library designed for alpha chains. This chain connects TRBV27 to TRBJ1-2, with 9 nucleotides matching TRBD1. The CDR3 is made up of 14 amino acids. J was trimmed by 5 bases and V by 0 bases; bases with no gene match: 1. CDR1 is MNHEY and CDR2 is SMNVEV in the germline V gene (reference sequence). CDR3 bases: TGTGCCAGCAGTTTATCGGGACAGGGATATGGCTACACCTTC. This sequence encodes CASSLSGQGYGYTF.

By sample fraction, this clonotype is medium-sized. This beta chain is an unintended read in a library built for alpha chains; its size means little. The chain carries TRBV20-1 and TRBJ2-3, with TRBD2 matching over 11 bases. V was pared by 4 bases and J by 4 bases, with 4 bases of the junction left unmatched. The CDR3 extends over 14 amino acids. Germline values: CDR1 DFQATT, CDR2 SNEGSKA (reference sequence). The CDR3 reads CSAKLAGAADTQYF. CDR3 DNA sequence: TGCAGTGCTAAACTAGCGGGAGCCGCAGATACGCAGTATTTT.

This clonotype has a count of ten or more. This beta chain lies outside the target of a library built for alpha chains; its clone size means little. DNA for the CDR3: TGTGCCAGCACCCGGCGAGGAGATGGCTACACCTTC. It encodes CASTRRGDGYTF. The chain is built from TRBV6-1 and TRBJ1-2; D is uncertain. Germline V lookup: CDR1 MNHNS, CDR2 SASEGT. This CDR3 has 12 amino acids. V gave up 7 bases and J gave up 6 bases, with 12 bases separating them.

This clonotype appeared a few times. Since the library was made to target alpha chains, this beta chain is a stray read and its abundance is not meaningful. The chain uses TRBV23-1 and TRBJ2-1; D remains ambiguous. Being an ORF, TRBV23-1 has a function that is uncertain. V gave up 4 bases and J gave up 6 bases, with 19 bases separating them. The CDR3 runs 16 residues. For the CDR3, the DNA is TGCGCCAGCAGTCGAGTATGGACCCTAGAACCCAATGAGCAGTTCTTC. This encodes CASSRVWTLEPNEQFF.

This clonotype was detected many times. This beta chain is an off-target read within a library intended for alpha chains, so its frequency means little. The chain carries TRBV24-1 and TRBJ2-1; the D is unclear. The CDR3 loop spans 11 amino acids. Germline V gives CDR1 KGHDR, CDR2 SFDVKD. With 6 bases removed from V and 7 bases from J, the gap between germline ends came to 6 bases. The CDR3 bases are TGTGCCACCAGTTTGGGTAATGAGCAGTTCTTC. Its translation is CATSLGNEQFF.

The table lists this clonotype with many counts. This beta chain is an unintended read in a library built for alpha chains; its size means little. The CDR3 sequence is CASKRGGQETQYF. The CDR3 DNA reads as TGTGCCTCCAAGAGGGGGGGTCAAGAGACCCAGTACTTC. The rearrangement uses TRBV30 and TRBJ2-5; tentatively, D is TRBD2 (7 bases). V lost 7 bases and J lost 2, with 14 bases in between. The CDR3 is 13 amino acids. Germline lookup yields CDR1 GTSNPN and CDR2 SVGIG (reference sequence). The whole variable domain, remainder taken from reference TRBV30 and TRBJ2-5, is SQTIHQWPATLVQPVGSPLSLECTVEGTSNPNLYWYRQAAGRGLQLLFYSVGIGQISSEVPQNLSASRPQDRQFILSSKKLLLSDSGFYLCASKRGGQETQYFGPGTRLLVL.

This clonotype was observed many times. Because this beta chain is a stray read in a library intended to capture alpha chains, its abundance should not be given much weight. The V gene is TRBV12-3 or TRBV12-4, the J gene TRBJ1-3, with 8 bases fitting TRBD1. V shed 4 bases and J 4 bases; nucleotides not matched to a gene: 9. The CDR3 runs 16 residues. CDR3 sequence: CASSSLGQGEGNTIYF. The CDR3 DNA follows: TGTGCCAGCAGTTCTCTAGGACAGGGCGAAGGAAACACCATATATTTT.

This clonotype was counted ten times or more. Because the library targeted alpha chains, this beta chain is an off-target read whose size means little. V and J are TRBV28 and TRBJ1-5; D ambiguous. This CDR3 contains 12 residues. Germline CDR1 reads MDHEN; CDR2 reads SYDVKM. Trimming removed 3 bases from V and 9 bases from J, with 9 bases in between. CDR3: CASSFFGRPQHF. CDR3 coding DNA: TGTGCCAGCAGTTTTTTCGGGCGGCCCCAGCATTTT.

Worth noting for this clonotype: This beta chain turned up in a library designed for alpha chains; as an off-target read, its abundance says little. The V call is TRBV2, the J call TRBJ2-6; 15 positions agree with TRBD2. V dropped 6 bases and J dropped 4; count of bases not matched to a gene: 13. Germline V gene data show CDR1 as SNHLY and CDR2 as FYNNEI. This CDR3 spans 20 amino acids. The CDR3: CASSPGLAGGGGAGANVLTF. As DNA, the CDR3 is TGTGCCAGCAGCCCCGGACTAGCGGGAGGGGGGGGAGCCGGGGCCAACGTCCTGACTTTC.

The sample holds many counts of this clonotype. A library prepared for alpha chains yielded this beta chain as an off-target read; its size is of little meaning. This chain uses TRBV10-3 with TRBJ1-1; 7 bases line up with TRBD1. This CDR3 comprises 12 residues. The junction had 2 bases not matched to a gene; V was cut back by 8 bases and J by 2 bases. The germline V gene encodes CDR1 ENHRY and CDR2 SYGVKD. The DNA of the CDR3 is TGTGCCATCGGGACAGACAACACTGAAGCTTTCTTT. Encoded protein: CAIGTDNTEAFF.

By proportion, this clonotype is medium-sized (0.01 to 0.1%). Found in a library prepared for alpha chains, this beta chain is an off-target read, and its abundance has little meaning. The CDR3 coding sequence is TGCAGCGCTGGGGGACAGGGCGTCGAGGAGCAGTTCTTC. Translating it yields CSAGGQGVEEQFF. The chain links TRBV29-1 to TRBJ2-1; 9 bases map to TRBD1. Germline CDR1 reads SQVTM; CDR2 reads ANQGSEA. The CDR3 runs 13 residues. The J segment lost 10 bases and the V segment lost 7 bases, leaving 11 bases of the junction unmatched.

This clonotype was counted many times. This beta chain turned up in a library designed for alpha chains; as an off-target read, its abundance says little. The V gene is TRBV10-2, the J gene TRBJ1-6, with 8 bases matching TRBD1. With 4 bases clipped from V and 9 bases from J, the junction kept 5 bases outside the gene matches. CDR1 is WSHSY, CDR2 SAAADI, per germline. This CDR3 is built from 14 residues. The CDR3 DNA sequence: TGCGCCAGCAGTGCCTCAGGGGGCGGTTCACCCCTCCACTTT. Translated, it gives CASSASGGGSPLHF.

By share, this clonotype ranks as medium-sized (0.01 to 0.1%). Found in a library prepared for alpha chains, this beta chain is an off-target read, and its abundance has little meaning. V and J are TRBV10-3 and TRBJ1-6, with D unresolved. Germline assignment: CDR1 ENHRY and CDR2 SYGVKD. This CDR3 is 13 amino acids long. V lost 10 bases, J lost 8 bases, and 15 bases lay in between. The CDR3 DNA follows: TGTGCCACCCAATATCCCCGGGATTCACCCCTCCACTTT. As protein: CATQYPRDSPLHF.

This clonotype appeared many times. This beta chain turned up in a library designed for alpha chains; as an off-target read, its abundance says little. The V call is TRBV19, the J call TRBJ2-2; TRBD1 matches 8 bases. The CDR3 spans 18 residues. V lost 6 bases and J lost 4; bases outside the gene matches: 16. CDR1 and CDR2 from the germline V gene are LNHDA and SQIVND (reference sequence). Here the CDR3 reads CASRPYPGQVILTGELFF. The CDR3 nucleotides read TGTGCCAGTAGACCATATCCGGGACAGGTGATCCTCACCGGGGAGCTGTTTTTT.

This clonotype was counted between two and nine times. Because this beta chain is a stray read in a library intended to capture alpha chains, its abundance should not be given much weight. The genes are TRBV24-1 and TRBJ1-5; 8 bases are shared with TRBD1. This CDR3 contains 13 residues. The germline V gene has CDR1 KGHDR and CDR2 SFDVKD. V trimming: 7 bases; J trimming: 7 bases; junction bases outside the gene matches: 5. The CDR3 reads CATSDRGDQPQHF. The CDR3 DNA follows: TGTGCCACCAGCGACAGGGGAGACCAGCCCCAGCATTTT.